This entry features one TCR beta chain sequence. Here immunoSEQ multiplex PCR was the method, and the copy in TCRdb shows in-frame clones only, minus some. The table has 250,000 to 350,000 clones, about nine tenths seen once. The data derive from a study of blood T cell repertoires in COVID-19. Study at large: Samples of COVID-19 (acute and convalescent) were obtained from the United States, Italy and Spain. T cells, B-cell-depleted T cells, or PBMCs provided the cDNA or gDNA that served as material.

This CDR3 region has 16 residues. In germline, CDR1 is GTSNPN, CDR2 SVGIG (reference sequence). Trimming removed 2 bases from V and 5 bases from J, with 18 bases in between. This chain connects TRBV30 to TRBJ1-4, with D tentatively TRBD1 (6 bases). The source is a woman aged 40-49 years who had recovered from COVID-19. Sample: peripheral blood. The CDR3 is CAWSITKTGTNEKLFF. The CDR3 nucleotides read TGTGCCTGGAGTATAACAAAGACAGGCACAAATGAAAAACTGTTTTTT. Variable domain in full (rest from reference TRBV30 and TRBJ1-4): SQTIHQWPATLVQPVGSPLSLECTVEGTSNPNLYWYRQAAGRGLQLLFYSVGIGQISSEVPQNLSASRPQDRQFILSSKKLLLSDSGFYLCAWSITKTGTNEKLFFGSGTQLSVL.